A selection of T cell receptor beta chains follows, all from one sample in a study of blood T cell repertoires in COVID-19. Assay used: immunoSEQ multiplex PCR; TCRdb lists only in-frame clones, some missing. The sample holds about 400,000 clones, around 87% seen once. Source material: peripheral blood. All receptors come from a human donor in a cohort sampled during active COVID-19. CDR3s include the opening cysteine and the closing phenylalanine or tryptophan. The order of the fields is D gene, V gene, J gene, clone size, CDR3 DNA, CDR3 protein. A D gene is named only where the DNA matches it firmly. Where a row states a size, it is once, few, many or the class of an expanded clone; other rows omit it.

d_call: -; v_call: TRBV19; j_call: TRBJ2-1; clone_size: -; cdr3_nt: TGTGCCAGTATGAGTCTAGCGAAATACAATGAGCAGTTCTTC; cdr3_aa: CASMSLAKYNEQFF
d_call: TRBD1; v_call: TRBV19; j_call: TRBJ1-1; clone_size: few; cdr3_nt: TGTGCCAGTGGGACAGAAATGAACACTGAAGCTTTCTTT; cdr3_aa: CASGTEMNTEAFF
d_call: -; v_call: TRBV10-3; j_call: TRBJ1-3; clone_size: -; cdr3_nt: TGTGCCATCAGTGGGGGGGTAGCCTCTGGAAACACCATATATTTT; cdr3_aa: CAISGGVASGNTIYF
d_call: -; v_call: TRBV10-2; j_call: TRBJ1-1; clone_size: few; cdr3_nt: TGCGCCAGCCTGGGGGGAGGGACTGAAGCTTTCTTT; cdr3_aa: CASLGGGTEAFF
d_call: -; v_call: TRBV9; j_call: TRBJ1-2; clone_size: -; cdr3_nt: TGTGCCAGCAGCGTAGGTGGCAACTATGGCTACACCTTC; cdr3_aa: CASSVGGNYGYTF
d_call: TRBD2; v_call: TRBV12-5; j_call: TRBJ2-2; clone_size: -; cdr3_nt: TGTGCTAGTGGTACCACATTAACGGGGACTAGCACCGGGGAGCTGTTTTTT; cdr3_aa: CASGTTLTGTSTGELFF
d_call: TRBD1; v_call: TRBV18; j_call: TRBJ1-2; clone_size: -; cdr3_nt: TGTGCCAGCTCACCACTAACAGGGGACGAAGATGACTATGGCTACACCTTC; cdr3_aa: CASSPLTGDEDDYGYTF
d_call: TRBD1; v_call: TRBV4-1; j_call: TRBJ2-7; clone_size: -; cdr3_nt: TGCGCCAGCAGCTCGCCGGGACAGGGAGACGAGCAGTACTTC; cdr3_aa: CASSSPGQGDEQYF
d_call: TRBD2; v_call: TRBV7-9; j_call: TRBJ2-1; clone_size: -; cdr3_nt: TGTGCCAGCAGCTTTGGGACTAGCGGGAATAGTCAGTTCTTC; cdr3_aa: CASSFGTSGNSQFF
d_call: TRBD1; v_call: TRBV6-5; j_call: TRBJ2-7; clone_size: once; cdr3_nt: TGTGCCAGCAGACAGGGGGCTTTCGACGAGCAGTACTTC; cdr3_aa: CASRQGAFDEQYF
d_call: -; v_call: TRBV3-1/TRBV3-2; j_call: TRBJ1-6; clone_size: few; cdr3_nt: TGTGCCAGCAGCCAAGGCCTTGGCGGGCGAAATTCACCCCTCCACTTT; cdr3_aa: CASSQGLGGRNSPLHF
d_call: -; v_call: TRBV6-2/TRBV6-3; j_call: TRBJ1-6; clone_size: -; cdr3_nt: TGTGCCAGCAGTCGTGGTAGTTCACCCCTCCACTTT; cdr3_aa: CASSRGSSPLHF
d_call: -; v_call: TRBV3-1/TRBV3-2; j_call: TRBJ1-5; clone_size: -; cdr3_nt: TGTGCCAGCAGCCAAGATAGTTTCGGGGGTCAGCCCCAGCATTTT; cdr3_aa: CASSQDSFGGQPQHF
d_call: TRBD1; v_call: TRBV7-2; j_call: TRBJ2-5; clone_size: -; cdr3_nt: TGTGCCAGCAGCCTAGGGACAGGTCCAACAGTCGGGACCCAGTACTTC; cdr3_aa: CASSLGTGPTVGTQYF
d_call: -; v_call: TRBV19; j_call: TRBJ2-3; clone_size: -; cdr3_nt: TGTGCCAGTAGTGCTAGGGATACGCAGTATTTT; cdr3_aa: CASSARDTQYF
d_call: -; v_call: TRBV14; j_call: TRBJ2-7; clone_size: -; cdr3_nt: TGTGCCAGCAGCCCATCCAATGCAGCGCCATGGCAGTACTTC; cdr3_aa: CASSPSNAAPWQYF
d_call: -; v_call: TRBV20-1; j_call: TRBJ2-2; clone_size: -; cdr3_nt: TGCAGTGCTAGTCGGGGGAACACCGGGGAGCTGTTTTTT; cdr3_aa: CSASRGNTGELFF
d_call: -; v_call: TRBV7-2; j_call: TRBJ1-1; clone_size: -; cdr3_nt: TGTGCCAGCAGCTTAGCGCTATCGGCAGGGGATTATGAAGCTTTCTTT; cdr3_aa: CASSLALSAGDYEAFF
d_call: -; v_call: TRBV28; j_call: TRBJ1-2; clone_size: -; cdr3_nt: TGTGCCAGCAGTTTCCACCAGACAGGATTTAACTATGGCTACACCTTC; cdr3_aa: CASSFHQTGFNYGYTF
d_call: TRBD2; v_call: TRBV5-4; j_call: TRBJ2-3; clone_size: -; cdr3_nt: TGTGCCAGCAGCCGTCCTATGGGACTAGCGGGGGTAGAGCCAGATACGCAGTATTTT; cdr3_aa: CASSRPMGLAGVEPDTQYF
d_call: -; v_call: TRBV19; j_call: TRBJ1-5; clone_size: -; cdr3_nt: TGTGCCAGTGGGTCGGGACATAAATATAGCAATCAGCCCCAGCATTTT; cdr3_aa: CASGSGHKYSNQPQHF
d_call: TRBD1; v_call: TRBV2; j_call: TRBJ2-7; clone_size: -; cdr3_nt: TGTGCCAGCAGTGATTTCGAGGGGGGACAGGGGTCGTACGAGCAGTACTTC; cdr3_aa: CASSDFEGGQGSYEQYF
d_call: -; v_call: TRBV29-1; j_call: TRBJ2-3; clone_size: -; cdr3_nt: TGCAGCGTTGGGGGGGCTAGCGGAAGTAGCACAGATACGCAGTATTTT; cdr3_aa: CSVGGASGSSTDTQYF
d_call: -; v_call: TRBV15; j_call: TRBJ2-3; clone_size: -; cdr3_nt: TGTGCCACCAGCGCCCATAAGGAAGGGGCAGATACGCAGTATTTT; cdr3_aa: CATSAHKEGADTQYF
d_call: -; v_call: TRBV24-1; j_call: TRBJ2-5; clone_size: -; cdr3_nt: TGTGCCACCAGTGATTTGCAGGCAGGGGAAGAGACCCAGTACTTC; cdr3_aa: CATSDLQAGEETQYF
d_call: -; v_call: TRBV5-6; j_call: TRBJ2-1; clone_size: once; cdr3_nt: TGTGCCAGCAGCTCCTTAGCTTTTGAACAGTTCTTC; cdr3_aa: CASSSLAFEQFF
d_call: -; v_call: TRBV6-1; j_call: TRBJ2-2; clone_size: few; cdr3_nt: TGTGCCAGCAGTGAATTAGGGGAGGCCGGGGAGCTGTTTTTT; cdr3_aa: CASSELGEAGELFF
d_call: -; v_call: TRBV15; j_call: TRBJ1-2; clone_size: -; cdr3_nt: TGTGCCACCAGCAGAGATCGGCAGGGCTATGGCTACACCTTC; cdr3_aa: CATSRDRQGYGYTF
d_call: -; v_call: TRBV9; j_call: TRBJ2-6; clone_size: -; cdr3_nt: TGTGCCAGCAGCGTAGCGGGGGAAGGCCTCCTGGGGCCTGGGGCCAACGTCCTGACTTTC; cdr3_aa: CASSVAGEGLLGPGANVLTF